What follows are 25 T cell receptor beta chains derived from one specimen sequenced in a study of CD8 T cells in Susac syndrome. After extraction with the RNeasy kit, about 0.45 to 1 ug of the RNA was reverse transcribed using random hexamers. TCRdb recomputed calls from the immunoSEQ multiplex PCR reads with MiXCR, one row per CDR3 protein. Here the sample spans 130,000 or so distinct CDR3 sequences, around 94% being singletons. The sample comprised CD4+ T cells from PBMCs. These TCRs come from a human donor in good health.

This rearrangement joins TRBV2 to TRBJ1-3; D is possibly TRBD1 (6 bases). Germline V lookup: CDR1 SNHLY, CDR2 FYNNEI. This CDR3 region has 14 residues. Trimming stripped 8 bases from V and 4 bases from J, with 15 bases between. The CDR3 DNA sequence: TGTGCCAGCCAGGGGCAATCGAGGGGAAACACCATATATTTT. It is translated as CASQGQSRGNTIYF.

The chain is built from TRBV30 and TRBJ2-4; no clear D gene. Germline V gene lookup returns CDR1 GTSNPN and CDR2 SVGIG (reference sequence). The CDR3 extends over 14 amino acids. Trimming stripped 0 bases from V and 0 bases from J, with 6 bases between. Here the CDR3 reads CAWSVQIAKNIQYF. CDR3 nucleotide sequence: TGTGCCTGGAGTGTCCAGATAGCCAAAAACATTCAGTACTTC.

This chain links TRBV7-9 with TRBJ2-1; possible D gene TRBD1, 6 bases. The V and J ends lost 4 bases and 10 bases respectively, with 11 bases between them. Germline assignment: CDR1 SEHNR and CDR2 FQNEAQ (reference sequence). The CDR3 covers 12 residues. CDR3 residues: CASSSLGHEQFF. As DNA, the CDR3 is TGTGCCAGCAGCTCGCTGGGACACGAGCAGTTCTTC.

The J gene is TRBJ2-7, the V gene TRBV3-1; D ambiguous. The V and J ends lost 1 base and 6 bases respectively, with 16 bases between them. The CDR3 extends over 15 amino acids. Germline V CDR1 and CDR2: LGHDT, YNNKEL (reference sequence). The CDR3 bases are TGTGCCAGCAGCCAAGGGCTAGTTAATTACCCCGAGCAGTACTTC. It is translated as CASSQGLVNYPEQYF.

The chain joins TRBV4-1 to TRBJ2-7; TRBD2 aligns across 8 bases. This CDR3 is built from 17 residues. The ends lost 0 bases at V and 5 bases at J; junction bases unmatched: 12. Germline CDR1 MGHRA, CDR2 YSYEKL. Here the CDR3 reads CASSQEPTSGGINEQYF. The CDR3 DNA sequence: TGCGCCAGCAGCCAAGAACCCACTAGCGGCGGTATAAACGAGCAGTACTTC.

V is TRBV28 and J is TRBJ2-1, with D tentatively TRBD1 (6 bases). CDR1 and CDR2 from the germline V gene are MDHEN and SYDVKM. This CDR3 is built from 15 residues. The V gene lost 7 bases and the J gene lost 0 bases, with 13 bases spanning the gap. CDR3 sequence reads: CASTPTGSSYNEQFF. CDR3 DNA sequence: TGTGCCAGCACCCCGACAGGAAGCTCCTACAATGAGCAGTTCTTC. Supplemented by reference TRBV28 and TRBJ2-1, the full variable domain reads DVKVTQSSRYLVKRTGEKVFLECVQDMDHENMFWYRQDPGLGLRLIYFSYDVKMKEKGDIPEGYSVSREKKERFSLILESASTNQTSMYLCASTPTGSSYNEQFFGPGTRLTVL.

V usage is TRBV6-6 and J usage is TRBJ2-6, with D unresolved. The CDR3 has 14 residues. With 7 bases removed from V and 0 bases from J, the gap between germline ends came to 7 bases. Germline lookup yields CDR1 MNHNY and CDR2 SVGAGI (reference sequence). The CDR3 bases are TGTGCCAGCACCCCTACCTCTGGGGCCAACGTCCTGACTTTC. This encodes CASTPTSGANVLTF.

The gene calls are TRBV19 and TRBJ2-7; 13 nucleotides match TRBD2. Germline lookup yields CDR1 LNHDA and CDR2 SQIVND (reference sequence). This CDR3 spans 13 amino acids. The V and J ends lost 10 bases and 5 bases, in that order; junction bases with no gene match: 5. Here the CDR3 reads CATGLAGVDEQYF. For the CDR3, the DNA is TGTGCCACCGGACTAGCGGGAGTAGACGAGCAGTACTTC.

The CDR3 loop reads CASRTGFQSSYEQYF. CDR3 nucleotides: TGCGCCAGCAGAACAGGGTTCCAAAGCTCCTACGAGCAGTACTTC. The V call is TRBV5-1, the J call TRBJ2-7; D is possibly TRBD1 (6 bases). The CDR3 totals 15 residues. In germline, CDR1 is SGHRS, CDR2 YFSETQ. Trimming removed 5 bases at V and 0 bases at J, with 15 bases between.

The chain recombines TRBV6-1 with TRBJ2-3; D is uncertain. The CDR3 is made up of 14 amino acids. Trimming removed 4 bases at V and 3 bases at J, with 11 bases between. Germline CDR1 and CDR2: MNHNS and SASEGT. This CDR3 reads CASSVQGWTDTQYF. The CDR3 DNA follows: TGTGCCAGCAGTGTACAAGGGTGGACAGATACGCAGTATTTT.

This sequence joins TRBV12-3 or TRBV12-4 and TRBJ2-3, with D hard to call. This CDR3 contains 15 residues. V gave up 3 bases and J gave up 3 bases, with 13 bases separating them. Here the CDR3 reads CASSLLARQTDTQYF. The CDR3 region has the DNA TGTGCCAGCAGTTTGTTGGCCAGGCAGACAGATACGCAGTATTTT.

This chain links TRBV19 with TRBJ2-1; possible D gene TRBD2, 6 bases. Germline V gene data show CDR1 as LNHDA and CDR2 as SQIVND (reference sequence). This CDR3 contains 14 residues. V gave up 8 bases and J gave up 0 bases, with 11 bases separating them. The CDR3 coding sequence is TGTGCCAGTGGGGGGACGTTCTCCTACAATGAGCAGTTCTTC. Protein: CASGGTFSYNEQFF.

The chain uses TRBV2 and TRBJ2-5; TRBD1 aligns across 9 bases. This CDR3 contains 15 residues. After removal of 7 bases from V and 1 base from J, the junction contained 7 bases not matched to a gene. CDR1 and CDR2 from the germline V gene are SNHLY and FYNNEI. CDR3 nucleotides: TGTGCCAGCACCAAACAGGGGGCGCGCCAAGAGACCCAGTACTTC. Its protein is CASTKQGARQETQYF.

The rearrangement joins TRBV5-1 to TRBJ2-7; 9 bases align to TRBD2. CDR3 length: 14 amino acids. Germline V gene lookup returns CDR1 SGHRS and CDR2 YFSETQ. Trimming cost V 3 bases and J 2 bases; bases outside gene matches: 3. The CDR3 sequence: CASSSGTSTYEQYF. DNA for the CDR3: TGCGCCAGCAGCTCCGGGACTAGCACCTACGAGCAGTACTTC.

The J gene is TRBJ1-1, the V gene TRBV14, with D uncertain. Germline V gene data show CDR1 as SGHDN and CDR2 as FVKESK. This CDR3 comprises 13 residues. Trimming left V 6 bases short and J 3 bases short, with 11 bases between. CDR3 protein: CASSFRIDTEAFF. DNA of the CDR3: TGTGCCAGCAGTTTTCGAATTGACACTGAAGCTTTCTTT. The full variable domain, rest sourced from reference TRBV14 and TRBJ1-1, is EAGVTQFPSHSVIEKGQTVTLRCDPISGHDNLYWYRRVMGKEIKFLLHFVKESKQDESGMPNNRFLAERTGGTYSTLKVQPAELEDSGVYFCASSFRIDTEAFFGQGTRLTVV.

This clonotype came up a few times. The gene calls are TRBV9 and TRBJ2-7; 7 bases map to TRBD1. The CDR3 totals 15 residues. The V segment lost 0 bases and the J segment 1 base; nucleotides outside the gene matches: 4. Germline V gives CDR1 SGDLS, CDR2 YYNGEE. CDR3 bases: TGTGCCAGCAGCGTAGGGGACAGTTGGTCCTACGAGCAGTACTTC. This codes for CASSVGDSWSYEQYF.

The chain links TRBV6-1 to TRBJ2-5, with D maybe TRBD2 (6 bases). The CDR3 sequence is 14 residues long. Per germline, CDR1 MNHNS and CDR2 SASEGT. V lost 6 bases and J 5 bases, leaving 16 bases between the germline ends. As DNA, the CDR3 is TGTGCCAGCAGCCCCGGACTACCCGATGAGACCCAGTACTTC. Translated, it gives CASSPGLPDETQYF.

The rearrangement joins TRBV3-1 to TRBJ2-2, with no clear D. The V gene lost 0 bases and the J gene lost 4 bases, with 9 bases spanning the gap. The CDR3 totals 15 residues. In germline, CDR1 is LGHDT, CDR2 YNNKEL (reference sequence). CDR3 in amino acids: CASSQDDKVTGELFF. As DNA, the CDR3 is TGTGCCAGCAGCCAAGATGATAAGGTCACCGGGGAGCTGTTTTTT.

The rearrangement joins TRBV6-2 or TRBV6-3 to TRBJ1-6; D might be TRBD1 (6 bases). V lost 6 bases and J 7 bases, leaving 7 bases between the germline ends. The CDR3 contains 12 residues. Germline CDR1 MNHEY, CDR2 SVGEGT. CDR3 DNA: TGTGCCAGCAGGGACAGCAATTCACCCCTCCACTTT. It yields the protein CASRDSNSPLHF.

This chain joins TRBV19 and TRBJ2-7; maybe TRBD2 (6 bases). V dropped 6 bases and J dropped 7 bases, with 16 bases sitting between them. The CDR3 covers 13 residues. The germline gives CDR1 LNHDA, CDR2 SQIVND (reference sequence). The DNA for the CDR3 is TGTGCCAGTAGCGACGGAGGGACCCGAGAGCAGTACTTC. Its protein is CASSDGGTREQYF.

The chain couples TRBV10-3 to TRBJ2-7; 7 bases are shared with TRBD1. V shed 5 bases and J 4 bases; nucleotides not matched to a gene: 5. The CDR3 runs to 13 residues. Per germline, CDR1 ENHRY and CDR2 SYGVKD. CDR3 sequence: CAISQGEGYEQYF. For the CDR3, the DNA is TGTGCCATCAGTCAGGGGGAAGGGTACGAGCAGTACTTC.

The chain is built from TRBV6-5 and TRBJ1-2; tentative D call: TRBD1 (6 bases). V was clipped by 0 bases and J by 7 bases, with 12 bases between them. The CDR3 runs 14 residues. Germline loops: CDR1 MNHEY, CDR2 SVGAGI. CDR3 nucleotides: TGTGCCAGCAGTTACTCGGGCAGGGGTACTGGCTACACCTTC. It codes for CASSYSGRGTGYTF.

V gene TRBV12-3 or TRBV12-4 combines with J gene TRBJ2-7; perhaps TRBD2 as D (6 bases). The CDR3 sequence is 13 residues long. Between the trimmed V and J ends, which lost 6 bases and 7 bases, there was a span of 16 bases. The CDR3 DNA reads TGTGCCAGCAGGAGAGGAGCGGGCCGTGAGCAGTACTTC. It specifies CASRRGAGREQYF.

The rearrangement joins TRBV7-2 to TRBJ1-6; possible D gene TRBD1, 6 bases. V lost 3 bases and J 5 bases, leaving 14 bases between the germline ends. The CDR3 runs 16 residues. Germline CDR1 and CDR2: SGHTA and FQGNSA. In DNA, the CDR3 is TGTGCCAGCAGCTTTGGACAGCCGATGAATAATTCACCCCTCCACTTT. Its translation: CASSFGQPMNNSPLHF.

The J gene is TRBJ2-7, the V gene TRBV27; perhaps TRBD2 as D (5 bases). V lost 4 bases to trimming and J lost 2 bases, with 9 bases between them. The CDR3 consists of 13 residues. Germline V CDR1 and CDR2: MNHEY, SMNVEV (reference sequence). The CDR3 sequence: CASSYGLAYEQYF. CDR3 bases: TGTGCCAGCAGTTACGGACTGGCCTACGAGCAGTACTTC.